This T cell receptor (beta chain) was found in a study of tumour-infiltrating T cells in Burkitt lymphoma. About the research overall: This cohort included all epidemiological subtypes of Burkitt lymphoma. Productive clonality predicted overall and progression-free survival. Findings and limits, study-wide: Several public clonotypes recurred in numerous Burkitt lymphoma patients.

CDR1 MGHRA and CDR2 YSYEKL come from the germline V gene. This CDR3 has 19 residues. Trimming took 5 bases from V and 0 from J; bases not matched to a gene: 16. The table came from immunoSEQ multiplex PCR; TCRdb's copy has only in-frame clones and leaves some out. This table holds tens of thousands of clones, about a third found once. Turning to this clone: Its antigen is still unknown.

The specimen was tumor tissue. The clonotype was recovered from a human donor with Burkitt lymphoma. This chain joins TRBV4-1 and TRBJ2-4; 7 nucleotides line up with TRBD1. The CDR3 DNA reads as TGCGCCAGCAGCACAAGGTCACTAACAGGGGCTCTAGCCAAAAACATTCAGTACTTC. This codes for CASSTRSLTGALAKNIQYF.